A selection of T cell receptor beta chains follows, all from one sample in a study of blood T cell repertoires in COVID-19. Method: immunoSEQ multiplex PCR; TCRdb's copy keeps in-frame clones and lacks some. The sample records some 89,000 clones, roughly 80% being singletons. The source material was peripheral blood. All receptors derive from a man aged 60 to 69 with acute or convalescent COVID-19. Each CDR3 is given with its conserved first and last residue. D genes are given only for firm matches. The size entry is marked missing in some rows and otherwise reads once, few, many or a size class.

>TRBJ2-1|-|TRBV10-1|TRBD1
CASSGGTGSYNEQFF
TGCGCCAGCAGTGGGGGGACAGGCTCCTACAATGAGCAGTTCTTC
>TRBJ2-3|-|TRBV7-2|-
CASSLVRGFTDTQYF
TGTGCCAGCAGCTTAGTACGAGGTTTCACAGATACGCAGTATTTT
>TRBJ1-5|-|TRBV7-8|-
CASSPFGGSGSYQPQHF
TGTGCCAGCAGCCCCTTTGGGGGGTCAGGGTCATATCAGCCCCAGCATTTT
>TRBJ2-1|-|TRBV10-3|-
CAISESTDRRENEQFF
TGTGCCATCAGTGAGTCGACGGACAGGAGGGAAAATGAGCAGTTCTTC
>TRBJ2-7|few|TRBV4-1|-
CASSLDGGEYYEQYF
TGCGCCAGCAGCCTCGACGGCGGAGAGTACTACGAGCAGTACTTC
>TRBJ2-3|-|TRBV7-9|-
CASSYYTDTQYF
TGTGCCAGCAGCTATTACACAGATACGCAGTATTTT
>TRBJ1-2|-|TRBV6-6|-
CASSRGRDRLITSANYGYTF
TGTGCCAGCAGTCGGGGGCGAGATAGATTGATTACTTCGGCTAACTATGGCTACACCTTC
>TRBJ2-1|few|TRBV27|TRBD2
CASRVRQSSGDRNEQFF
TGTGCCAGCAGGGTGAGGCAATCTAGCGGGGATAGGAATGAGCAGTTCTTC
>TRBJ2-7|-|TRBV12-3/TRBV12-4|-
CASSFRDHEQYF
TGTGCCAGCAGTTTTAGAGATCACGAGCAGTACTTC
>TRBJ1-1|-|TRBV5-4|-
CASSLAGDSGMAEAFF
TGTGCCAGCAGCTTGGCGGGGGATTCAGGAATGGCTGAAGCTTTCTTT
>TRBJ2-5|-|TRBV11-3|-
CASSTHTAQYF
TGTGCCAGCAGCACCCATACGGCCCAGTACTTC
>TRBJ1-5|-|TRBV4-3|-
CASSQDLRGNQPQHF
TGCGCCAGCAGCCAAGATTTGAGGGGGAATCAGCCCCAGCATTTT
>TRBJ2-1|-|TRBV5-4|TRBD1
CASSSGYGTGEYNEQFF
TGTGCCAGCAGCTCGGGGTACGGGACAGGGGAATACAATGAGCAGTTCTTC
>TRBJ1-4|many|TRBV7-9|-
CASSPAAATNEKLFF
TGTGCCAGCAGCCCTGCGGCAGCAACTAATGAAAAACTGTTTTTT
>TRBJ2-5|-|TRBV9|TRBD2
CASSVGVKRGVVETQYF
TGTGCCAGCAGCGTAGGGGTTAAGCGGGGGGTTGTGGAGACCCAGTACTTC
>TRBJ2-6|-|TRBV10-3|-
CAISEGDQGTTGANVLTF
TGTGCCATCAGTGAGGGAGACCAGGGGACGACTGGGGCCAACGTCCTGACTTTC
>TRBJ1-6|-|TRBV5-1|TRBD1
CASSLTGDDSPLHF
TGCGCCAGCAGCCTGACAGGGGACGATTCACCCCTCCACTTT
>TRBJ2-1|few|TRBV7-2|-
CASSGQYNEQFF
TGTGCCAGCAGCGGGCAGTACAATGAGCAGTTCTTC
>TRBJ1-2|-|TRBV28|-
CASSEGGDRYGYTF
TGTGCCAGCAGTGAGGGTGGGGATCGCTATGGCTACACCTTC
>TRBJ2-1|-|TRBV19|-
CASSILSGGQYNEQFF
TGTGCCAGTAGTATCCTTTCGGGGGGCCAGTACAATGAGCAGTTCTTC
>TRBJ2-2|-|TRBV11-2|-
CASSLNPGSAAGELFF
TGTGCCAGCAGCCTCAATCCGGGTAGCGCGGCCGGGGAGCTGTTTTTT
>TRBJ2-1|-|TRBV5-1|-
CASSLGDTSSYNEQFF
TGCGCCAGCAGCTTGGGGGACACATCCTCCTACAATGAGCAGTTCTTC
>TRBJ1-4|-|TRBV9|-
CASSTHQGLEKLFF
TGTGCCAGCAGCACCCATCAAGGACTGGAAAAACTGTTTTTT
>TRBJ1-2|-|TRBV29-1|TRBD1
CSVRGQGLGEGYTF
TGCAGCGTTCGAGGACAGGGGCTGGGGGAGGGCTACACCTTC
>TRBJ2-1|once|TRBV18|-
CASSPRSSSYNEQFF
TGTGCCAGCTCACCAAGGTCTAGCTCCTACAATGAGCAGTTCTTC
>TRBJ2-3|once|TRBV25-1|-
CASSEAGTAASDTQYF
TGTGCCAGCAGTGAAGCGGGGACAGCGGCGTCGGATACGCAGTATTTT
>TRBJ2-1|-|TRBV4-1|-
CASQFQVGTYNEQFF
TGCGCCAGCCAATTCCAAGTCGGTACCTACAATGAGCAGTTCTTC
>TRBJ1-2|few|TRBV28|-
CASRLGASGYGYTF
TGTGCCAGCAGATTGGGGGCGTCGGGCTATGGCTACACCTTC
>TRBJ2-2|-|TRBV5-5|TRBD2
CASSSAWGGDTGELFF
TGTGCCAGCAGCTCGGCCTGGGGGGGTGACACCGGGGAGCTGTTTTTT
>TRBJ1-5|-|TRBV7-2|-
CASSLTGGFNQPQHF
TGTGCCAGCAGCTTAACCGGGGGATTCAATCAGCCCCAGCATTTT
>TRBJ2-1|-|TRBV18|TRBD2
CASSPPRGEEVYEQFF
TGTGCCAGCTCACCACCTCGGGGGGAGGAAGTGTATGAGCAGTTCTTC
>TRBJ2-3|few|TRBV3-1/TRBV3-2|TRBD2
CASSHGGLAGPTDTQYF
TGTGCCAGCAGCCACGGGGGACTAGCGGGACCCACAGATACGCAGTATTTT
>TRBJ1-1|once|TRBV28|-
CASSPYLGASTEAFF
TGTGCCAGCAGTCCATATTTGGGGGCGAGTACTGAAGCTTTCTTT
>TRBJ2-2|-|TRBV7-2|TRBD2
CASSPGRASGANTGELFF
TGTGCCAGCAGCCCAGGACGGGCTAGCGGGGCGAACACCGGGGAGCTGTTTTTT
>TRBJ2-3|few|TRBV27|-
CASSFLYTQYF
TGTGCCAGCAGTTTTCTCTATACGCAGTATTTT
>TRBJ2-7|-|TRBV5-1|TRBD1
CASSEGQLFTFGSYEQYF
TGCGCCAGCAGCGAGGGACAGTTGTTTACATTCGGCTCCTACGAGCAGTACTTC
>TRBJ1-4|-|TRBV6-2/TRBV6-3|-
CASSYGKRTTNEKLFF
TGTGCCAGCAGTTACGGCAAGAGGACAACTAATGAAAAACTGTTTTTT
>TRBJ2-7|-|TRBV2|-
CASIRETGSSYEQYF
TGTGCCAGCATCAGGGAAACCGGGAGCTCCTACGAGCAGTACTTC
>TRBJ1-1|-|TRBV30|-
CAWSVMWQGNTEAFF
TGTGCCTGGAGTGTTATGTGGCAGGGGAACACTGAAGCTTTCTTT
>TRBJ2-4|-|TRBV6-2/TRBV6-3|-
CASSRSLAKNIQYF
TGTGCCAGCAGTAGGAGTCTAGCCAAAAACATTCAGTACTTC
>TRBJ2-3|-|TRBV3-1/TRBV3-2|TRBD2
CASSQRGGPTDTQYF
TGTGCCAGCAGCCAACGGGGGGGCCCCACAGATACGCAGTATTTT
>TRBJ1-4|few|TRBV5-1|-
CASSFRGVGDDNEKLFF
TGCGCCAGCAGCTTTCGCGGGGTAGGGGATGATAATGAAAAACTGTTTTTT
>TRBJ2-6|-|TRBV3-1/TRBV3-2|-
CASSLGRGSGANVLTF
TGTGCCAGCAGCTTGGGCAGGGGCTCTGGGGCCAACGTCCTGACTTTC
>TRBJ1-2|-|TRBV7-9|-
CASSTSVYGYTF
TGTGCCAGCAGCACCTCAGTATATGGCTACACCTTC